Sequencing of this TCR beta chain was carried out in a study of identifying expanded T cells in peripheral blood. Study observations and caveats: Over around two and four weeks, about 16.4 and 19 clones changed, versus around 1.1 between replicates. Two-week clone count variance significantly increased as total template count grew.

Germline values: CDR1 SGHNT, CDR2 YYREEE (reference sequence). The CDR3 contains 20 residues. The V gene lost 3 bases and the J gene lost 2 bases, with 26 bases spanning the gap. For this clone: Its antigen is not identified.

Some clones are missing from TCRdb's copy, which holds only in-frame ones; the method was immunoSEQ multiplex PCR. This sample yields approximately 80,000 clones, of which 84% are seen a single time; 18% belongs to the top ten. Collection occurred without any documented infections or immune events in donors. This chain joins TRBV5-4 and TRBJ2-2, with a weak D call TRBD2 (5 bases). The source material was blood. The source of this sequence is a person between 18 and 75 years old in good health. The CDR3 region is CASSSTRGHRDVTNTGELFF. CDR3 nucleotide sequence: TGTGCCAGCAGCTCCACCCGAGGGCACCGCGACGTGACTAACACCGGGGAGCTGTTTTTT.